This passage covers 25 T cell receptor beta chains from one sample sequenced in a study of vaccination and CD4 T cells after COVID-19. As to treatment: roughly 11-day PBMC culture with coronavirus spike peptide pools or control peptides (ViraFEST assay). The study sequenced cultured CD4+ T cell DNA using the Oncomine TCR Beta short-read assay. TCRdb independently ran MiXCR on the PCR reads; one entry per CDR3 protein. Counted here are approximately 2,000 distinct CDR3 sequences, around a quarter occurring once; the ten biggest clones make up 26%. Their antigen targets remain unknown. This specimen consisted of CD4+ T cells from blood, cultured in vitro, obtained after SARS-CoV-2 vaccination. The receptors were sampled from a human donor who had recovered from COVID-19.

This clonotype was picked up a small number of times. The CDR3 protein is CASRGQGASGSGELFF. DNA for the CDR3: TGTGCCAGCAGAGGACAGGGGGCATCTGGGTCCGGGGAGCTGTTTTTT. This chain uses TRBV27 with TRBJ2-2, with 11 bases aligning to TRBD1. With 6 bases clipped from V and 6 bases from J, the junction kept 9 bases outside the gene matches. Per the germline V gene, CDR1 is MNHEY and CDR2 is SMNVEV (reference sequence). The CDR3 consists of 16 residues.

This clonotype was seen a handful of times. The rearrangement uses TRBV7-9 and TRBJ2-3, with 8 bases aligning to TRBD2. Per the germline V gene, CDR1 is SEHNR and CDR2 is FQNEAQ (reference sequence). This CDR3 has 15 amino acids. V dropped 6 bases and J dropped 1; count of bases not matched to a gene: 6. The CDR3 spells CASSARAGGTDTQYF. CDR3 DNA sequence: TGTGCCAGCAGTGCCCGAGCGGGGGGCACAGATACGCAGTATTTT.

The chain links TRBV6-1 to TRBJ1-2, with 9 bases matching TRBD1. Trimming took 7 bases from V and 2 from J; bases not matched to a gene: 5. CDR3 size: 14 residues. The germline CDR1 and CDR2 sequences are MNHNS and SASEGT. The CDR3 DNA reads TGTGCCAGCATTCCGGGACAGGGCAACTATGGCTACACCTTC. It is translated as CASIPGQGNYGYTF.

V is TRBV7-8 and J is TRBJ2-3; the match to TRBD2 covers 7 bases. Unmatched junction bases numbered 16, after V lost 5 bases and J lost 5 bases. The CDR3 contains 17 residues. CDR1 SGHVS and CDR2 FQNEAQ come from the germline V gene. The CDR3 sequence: CASSPTGGLLGGDTQYF. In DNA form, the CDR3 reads TGTGCCAGCAGCCCCACGGGAGGACTCCTGGGCGGAGATACGCAGTATTTT.

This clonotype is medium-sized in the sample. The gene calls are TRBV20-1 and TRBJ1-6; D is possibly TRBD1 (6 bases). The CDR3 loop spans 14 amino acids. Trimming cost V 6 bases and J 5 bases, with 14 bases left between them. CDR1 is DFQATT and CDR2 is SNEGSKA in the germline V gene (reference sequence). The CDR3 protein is CSAIAQGNNSPLHF. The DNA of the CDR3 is TGCAGTGCCATCGCCCAGGGGAATAATTCACCCCTCCACTTT.

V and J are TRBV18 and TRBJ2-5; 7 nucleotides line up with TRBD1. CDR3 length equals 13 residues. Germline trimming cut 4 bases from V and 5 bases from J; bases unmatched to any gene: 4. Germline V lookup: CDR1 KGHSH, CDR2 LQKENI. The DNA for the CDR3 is TGTGCCAGCTCACGAGGCAGGGGGGAGACCCAGTACTTC. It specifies CASSRGRGETQYF.

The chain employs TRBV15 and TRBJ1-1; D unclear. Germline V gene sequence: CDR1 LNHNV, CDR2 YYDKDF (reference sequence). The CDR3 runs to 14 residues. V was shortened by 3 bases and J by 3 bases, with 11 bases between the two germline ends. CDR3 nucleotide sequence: TGTGCCACCAGCAGGGTCGGGGTTTACACTGAAGCTTTCTTT. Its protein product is CATSRVGVYTEAFF.

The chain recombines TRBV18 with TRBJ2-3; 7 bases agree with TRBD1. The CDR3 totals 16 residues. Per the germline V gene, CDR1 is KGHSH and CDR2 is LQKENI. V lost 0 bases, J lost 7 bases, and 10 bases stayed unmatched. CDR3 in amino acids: CASSPPTGTVHHTQYF. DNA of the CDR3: TGTGCCAGCTCACCACCAACAGGGACAGTTCACCATACGCAGTATTTT.

CDR3 in DNA: TGCGCCAGCAGCCAAGCCTTGACAGGGGCGAGCGAGCAGTACTTC. This translates into CASSQALTGASEQYF. The rearrangement links TRBV4-3 to TRBJ2-7, with 8 bases aligning to TRBD1. The CDR3 spans 15 residues. J was trimmed by 6 bases and V by 1 base; bases with no gene match: 8. Germline CDR1 is LGHNA and CDR2 is YSLEER.

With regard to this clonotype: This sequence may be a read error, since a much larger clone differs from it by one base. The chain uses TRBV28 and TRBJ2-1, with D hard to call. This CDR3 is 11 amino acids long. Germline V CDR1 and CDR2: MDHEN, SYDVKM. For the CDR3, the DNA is TGTACCAGCAGGACCCTCGATGAGCAGTTCTTC. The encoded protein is CTSRTLDEQFF.

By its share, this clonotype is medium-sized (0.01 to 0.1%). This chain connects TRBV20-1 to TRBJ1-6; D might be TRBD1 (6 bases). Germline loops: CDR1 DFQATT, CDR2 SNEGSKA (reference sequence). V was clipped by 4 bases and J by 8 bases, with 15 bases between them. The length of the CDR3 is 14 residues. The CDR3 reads CSATPDRSDSPLHF. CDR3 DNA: TGCAGTGCTACCCCCGACAGGTCGGATTCACCCCTCCACTTT.

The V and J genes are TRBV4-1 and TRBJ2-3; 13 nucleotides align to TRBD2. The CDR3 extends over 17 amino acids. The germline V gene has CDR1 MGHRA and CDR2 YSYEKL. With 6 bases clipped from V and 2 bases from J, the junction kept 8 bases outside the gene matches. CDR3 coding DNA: TGCGCCAGCAGAATACAGGGACTAGCGGGGACCACAGATACGCAGTATTTT. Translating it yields CASRIQGLAGTTDTQYF.

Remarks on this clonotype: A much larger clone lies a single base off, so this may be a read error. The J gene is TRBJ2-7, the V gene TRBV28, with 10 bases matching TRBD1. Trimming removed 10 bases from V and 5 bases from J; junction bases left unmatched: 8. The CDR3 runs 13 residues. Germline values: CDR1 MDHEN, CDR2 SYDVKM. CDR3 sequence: CATQGQGPHEQYF. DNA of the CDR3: TGTGCCACCCAGGGACAGGGGCCACACGAGCAGTACTTC.

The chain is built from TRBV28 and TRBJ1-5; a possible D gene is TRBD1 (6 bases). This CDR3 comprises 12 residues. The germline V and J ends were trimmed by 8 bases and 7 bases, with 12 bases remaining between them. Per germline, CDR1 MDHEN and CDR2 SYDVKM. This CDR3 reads CASSGAYQPQHF. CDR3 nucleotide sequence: TGTGCCAGCTCAGGGGCCTACCAGCCCCAGCATTTT.

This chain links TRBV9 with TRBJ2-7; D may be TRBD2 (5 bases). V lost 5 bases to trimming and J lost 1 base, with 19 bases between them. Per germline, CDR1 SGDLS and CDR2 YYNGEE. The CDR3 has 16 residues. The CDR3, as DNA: TGTGCCAGCAGTCCTTTAGGTAGCACGGGATCCTACGAGCAGTACTTC. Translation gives CASSPLGSTGSYEQYF.

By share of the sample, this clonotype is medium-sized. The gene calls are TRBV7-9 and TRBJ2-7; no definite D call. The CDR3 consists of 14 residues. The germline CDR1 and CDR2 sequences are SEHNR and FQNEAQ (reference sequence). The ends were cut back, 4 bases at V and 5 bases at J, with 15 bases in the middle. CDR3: CASSCRTLQDEQYF. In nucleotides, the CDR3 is TGTGCCAGCAGCTGTAGGACCCTACAAGACGAGCAGTACTTC.

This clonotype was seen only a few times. The CDR3 spells CTSSQDRGNEQFF. The CDR3 DNA reads as TGCACCAGCAGCCAGGACAGGGGAAATGAGCAGTTCTTC. The chain combines TRBV1 with TRBJ2-1; the listed D gene, TRBD1, was not tested against the DNA. TRBV1 is marked as a pseudogene. The CDR3 totals 13 residues.

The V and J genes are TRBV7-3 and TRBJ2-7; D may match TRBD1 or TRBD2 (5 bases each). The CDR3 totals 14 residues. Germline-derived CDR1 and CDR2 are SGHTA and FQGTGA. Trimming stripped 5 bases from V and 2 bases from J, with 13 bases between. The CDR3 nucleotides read TGTGCCAGCAGCCCCTCCGGGGCAGCCTACGAGCAGTACTTC. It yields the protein CASSPSGAAYEQYF.

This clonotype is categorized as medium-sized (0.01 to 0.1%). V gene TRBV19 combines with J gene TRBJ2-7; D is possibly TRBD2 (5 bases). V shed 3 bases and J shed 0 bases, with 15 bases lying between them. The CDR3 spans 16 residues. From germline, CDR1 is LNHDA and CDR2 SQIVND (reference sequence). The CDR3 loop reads CASSIPRGPRSYEQYF. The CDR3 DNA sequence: TGTGCCAGTAGTATTCCTCGGGGTCCGCGCTCCTACGAGCAGTACTTC. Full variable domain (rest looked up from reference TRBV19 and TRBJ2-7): DGGITQSPKYLFRKEGQNVTLSCEQNLNHDAMYWYRQDPGQGLRLIYYSQIVNDFQKGDIAEGYSVSREKKESFPLTVTSAQKNPTAFYLCASSIPRGPRSYEQYFGPGTRLTVT.

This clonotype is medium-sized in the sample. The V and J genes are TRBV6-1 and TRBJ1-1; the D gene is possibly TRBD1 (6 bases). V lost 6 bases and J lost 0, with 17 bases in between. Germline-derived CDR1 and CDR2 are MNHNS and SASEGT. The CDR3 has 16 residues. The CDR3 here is CASSWKQGTMNTEAFF. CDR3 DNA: TGTGCCAGCAGCTGGAAACAGGGCACCATGAACACTGAAGCTTTCTTT.

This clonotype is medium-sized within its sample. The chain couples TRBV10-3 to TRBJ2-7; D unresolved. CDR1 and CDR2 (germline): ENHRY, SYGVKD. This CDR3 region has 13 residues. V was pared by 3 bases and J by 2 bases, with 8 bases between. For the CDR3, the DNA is TGTGCCATCAGTGACCGAGGAACCTACGAGCAGTACTTC. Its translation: CAISDRGTYEQYF.

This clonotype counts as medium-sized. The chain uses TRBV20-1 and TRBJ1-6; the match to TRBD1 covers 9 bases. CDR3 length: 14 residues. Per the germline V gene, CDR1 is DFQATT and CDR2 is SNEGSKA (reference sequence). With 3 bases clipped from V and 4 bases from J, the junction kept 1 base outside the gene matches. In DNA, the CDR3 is TGCAGTGCTAGTGACAGGGGGTATAATTCACCCCTCCACTTT. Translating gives CSASDRGYNSPLHF.

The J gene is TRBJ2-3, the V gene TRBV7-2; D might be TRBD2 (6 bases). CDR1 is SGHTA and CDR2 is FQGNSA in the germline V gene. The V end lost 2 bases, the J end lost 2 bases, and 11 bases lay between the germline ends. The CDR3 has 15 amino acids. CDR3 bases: TGTGCCAGCAGCTTAATGGAGGGTCACACAGATACGCAGTATTTT. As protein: CASSLMEGHTDTQYF.

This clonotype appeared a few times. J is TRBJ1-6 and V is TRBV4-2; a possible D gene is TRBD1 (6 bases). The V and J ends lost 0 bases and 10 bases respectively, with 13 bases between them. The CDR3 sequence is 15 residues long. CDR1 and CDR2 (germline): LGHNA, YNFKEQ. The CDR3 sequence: CASSQEGLGGSPLHF. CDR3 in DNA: TGTGCCAGCAGCCAAGAAGGACTTGGGGGCTCACCCCTCCACTTT.

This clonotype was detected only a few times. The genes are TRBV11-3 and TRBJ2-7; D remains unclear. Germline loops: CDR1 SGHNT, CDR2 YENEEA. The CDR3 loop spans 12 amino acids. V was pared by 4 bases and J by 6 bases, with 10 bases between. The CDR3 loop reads CASSSPFGEQYF. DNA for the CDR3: TGTGCCAGCAGCTCTCCCTTTGGCGAGCAGTACTTC.